The rows below give T cell receptor beta chains drawn from one sample of a study of cytotoxic CD8 clonotypes in ibrutinib-treated CLL. Measured with immunoSEQ multiplex PCR; TCRdb has only the in-frame clones, and not every one. The sample yields more than 8,000 clones, around 63% seen once. The sequencing used PBMCs, collected before ibrutinib treatment. The receptors were gathered from a human donor with chronic lymphocytic leukemia. The CDR3 runs from the conserved cysteine through the conserved F or W. Each record gives: V gene, D gene, J gene, clone size, CDR3 protein, CDR3 DNA. A D gene is named only where the DNA matches it firmly. Size is omitted from some rows. Given values are once, few, many or a class for expanded clones.

>TRBV6-6|NA|TRBJ1-4|NA
CASMRRGYEKLFF
TGTGCCAGCATGAGAAGGGGCTACGAAAAACTGTTTTTT
>TRBV29-1|NA|TRBJ2-7|NA
CSVGETGQSSYEQYF
TGCAGCGTTGGAGAGACAGGCCAGAGCTCCTACGAGCAGTACTTC
>TRBV19|NA|TRBJ1-2|NA
CASTDPGGYGYTF
TGTGCCAGTACCGATCCCGGTGGCTATGGCTACACCTTC
>TRBV4-1|NA|TRBJ2-7|NA
CASSPQTGPLSGQYF
TGCGCCAGCAGCCCCCAGACGGGGCCCCTTAGCGGGCAGTACTTC
>TRBV27|NA|TRBJ1-5|NA
CASSLWGNQPQHF
TGTGCCAGCAGTTTATGGGGGAATCAGCCCCAGCATTTT
>TRBV28|NA|TRBJ1-2|NA
CASSYGDGPTHYGYTF
TGTGCCAGCAGTTACGGGGACGGGCCCACGCACTATGGCTACACCTTC
>TRBV7-9|NA|TRBJ2-4|NA
CASSSIRGGGGNIQYF
TGTGCCAGCAGCTCCATTAGGGGGGGCGGTGGAAACATTCAGTACTTC
>TRBV5-6|NA|TRBJ2-1|few
CASSLGPDNEQFF
TGTGCCAGCAGCTTGGGTCCTGACAATGAGCAGTTCTTC
>TRBV19|NA|TRBJ1-2|NA
CASSITNGYYGYTF
TGTGCCAGTAGTATAACGAACGGTTACTATGGCTACACCTTC
>TRBV2|NA|TRBJ2-5|large
CAGRDIYQETQYF
TGTGCCGGCCGGGACATATACCAAGAGACCCAGTACTTC
>TRBV2|TRBD2|TRBJ2-5|NA
CAHPGLAGLQETQYF
TGTGCTCATCCGGGACTAGCGGGTCTCCAAGAGACCCAGTACTTC
>TRBV2|TRBD2|TRBJ2-2|few
CASTLTSGYTGELFF
TGTGCCAGCACCCTGACTAGCGGCTACACCGGGGAGCTGTTTTTT
>TRBV5-4|NA|TRBJ1-1|NA
CASSLDGGPRNTEAFF
TGTGCCAGCAGCTTGGATGGGGGCCCGAGGAACACTGAAGCTTTCTTT
>TRBV2|NA|TRBJ2-3|NA
CASITGKLTDTQYF
TGTGCCAGCATAACGGGGAAGCTCACAGATACGCAGTATTTT
>TRBV7-9|NA|TRBJ1-2|few
CASSLASGGLGGYTF
TGTGCCAGCAGCTTAGCGAGCGGGGGCCTCGGCGGCTACACCTTC
>TRBV18|TRBD2|TRBJ2-5|NA
CASSPPRRAGAMETQYF
TGTGCCAGCTCACCACCGAGGAGAGCGGGGGCGATGGAGACCCAGTACTTC
>TRBV5-1|TRBD1|TRBJ1-4|NA
CASSLVGTANEKLFF
TGCGCCAGCAGCTTGGTTGGGACAGCTAATGAAAAACTGTTTTTT
>TRBV27|TRBD1|TRBJ1-2|NA
CASSLQGSYGYTF
TGTGCCAGCAGCCTACAGGGGAGCTATGGCTACACCTTC
>TRBV6-6|NA|TRBJ1-6|few
CASSYEGRSPLHF
TGTGCCAGCAGTTACGAAGGGAGATCACCCCTCCACTTT
>TRBV5-1|NA|TRBJ1-2|NA
CASSLDEGFGYGYTF
TGCGCCAGCAGCTTGGATGAGGGTTTCGGGTATGGCTACACCTTC
>TRBV9|TRBD1|TRBJ1-4|NA
CASSVATGQGEKLFF
TGTGCCAGCAGCGTAGCGACGGGACAGGGTGAAAAACTGTTTTTT
>TRBV14|NA|TRBJ2-3|NA
CASSLQRTSGTDTQYF
TGTGCCAGCAGCCTCCAGAGGACGTCCGGCACAGATACGCAGTATTTT
>TRBV5-4|NA|TRBJ1-4|NA
CASSPTARPNEKLFF
TGTGCCAGCAGCCCTACGGCGCGGCCTAATGAAAAACTGTTTTTT
>TRBV19|TRBD1|TRBJ2-7|few
CASSLTDRGYEQYF
TGTGCCAGTAGTCTTACCGACAGGGGCTACGAGCAGTACTTC
>TRBV30|TRBD1|TRBJ2-2|NA
CAYSPGTGFTGELFF
TGTGCCTATTCTCCCGGGACAGGGTTCACCGGGGAGCTGTTTTTT
>TRBV6-1|NA|TRBJ2-7|NA
CASSEMRQFTYEQYF
TGTGCCAGCAGTGAAATGAGGCAGTTCACCTACGAGCAGTACTTC
>TRBV18|NA|TRBJ1-2|few
CAIPGNYGYTF
TGTGCCATCCCAGGGAACTATGGCTACACCTTC
>TRBV14|TRBD1|TRBJ1-2|NA
CASSFRGNYGYTF
TGTGCCAGCAGCTTCAGGGGGAACTATGGCTACACCTTC
>TRBV11-3|NA|TRBJ2-7|NA
CASSLERGLEQYF
TGTGCCAGCAGCTTAGAAAGGGGCCTCGAGCAGTACTTC
>TRBV2|NA|TRBJ1-4|few
CASSPPGQGYEKLFF
TGTGCCAGCAGTCCTCCTGGGCAGGGCTACGAAAAACTGTTTTTT
>TRBV2|NA|TRBJ2-3|few
CASSPDTWPYTDTQYF
TGTGCCAGCAGTCCGGACACCTGGCCCTACACAGATACGCAGTATTTT
>TRBV2|NA|TRBJ1-2|NA
CASSGQFYGYTF
TGTGCCAGCAGTGGTCAGTTCTATGGCTACACCTTC
>TRBV19|NA|TRBJ2-6|few
CASSMSNLANVLTF
TGTGCCAGTAGTATGAGTAACCTGGCCAACGTCCTGACTTTC
>TRBV6-1|TRBD1|TRBJ2-7|NA
CASKAGGTGNYEQYF
TGTGCCAGCAAGGCTGGCGGGACAGGGAACTACGAGCAGTACTTC
>TRBV12-2|NA|TRBJ2-1|NA
CASRWRAGTTYNEQFF
TGTGCAAGTCGCTGGCGAGCGGGAACCACCTACAATGAGCAGTTCTTC
>TRBV5-1|NA|TRBJ2-1|NA
CATRLGVSYNEQFF
TGCGCCACCCGGCTAGGGGTTTCCTACAATGAGCAGTTCTTC